The clone carrying this TCR beta chain was picked up many times. Its antigen is still unknown. These data are taken from a study of T cells in Graves' hyperthyroidism and ophthalmopathy. Overall study findings and caveats: Through a model of 13 V-J features, ophthalmopathy was separated from stable hyperthyroidism.

Trimming cost V 5 bases and J 4 bases, with 12 bases left between them. The germline gives CDR1 MNHEY, CDR2 SVGAGI. The CDR3 is 14 residues long. TCR beta CDR3 regions were amplified from RNA transcripts. HTBI primers were the set used in a first-round RT-PCR of the TCR CDR3. TCRdb processed the multiplex PCR reads anew with MiXCR; each CDR3 protein has one entry. The sample has 530,000 or so distinct CDR3 sequences, more than 45% seen once. This TCR was sampled from a woman under 30 with Graves' hyperthyroidism. The V call is TRBV6-5, the J call TRBJ1-5; unclear D gene. Specimen: peripheral blood or thyroid tissue (not recorded which). The CDR3 spells CASSMAPVNQPQHF. The CDR3 DNA reads TGTGCCAGCAGTATGGCCCCAGTTAATCAGCCCCAGCATTTT.